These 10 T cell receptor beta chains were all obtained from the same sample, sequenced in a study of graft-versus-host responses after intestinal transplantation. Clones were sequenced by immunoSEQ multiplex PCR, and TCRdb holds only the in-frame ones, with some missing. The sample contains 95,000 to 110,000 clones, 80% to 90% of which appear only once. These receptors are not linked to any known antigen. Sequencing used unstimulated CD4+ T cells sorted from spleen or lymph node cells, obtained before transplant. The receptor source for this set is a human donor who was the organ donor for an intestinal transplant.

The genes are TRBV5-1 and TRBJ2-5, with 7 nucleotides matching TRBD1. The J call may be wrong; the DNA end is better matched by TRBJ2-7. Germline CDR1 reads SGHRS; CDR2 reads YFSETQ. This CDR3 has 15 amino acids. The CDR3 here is CASSLETGTVYEQYF. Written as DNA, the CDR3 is TGCGCCAGCAGCTTGGAGACGGGGACAGTCTACGAGCAGTACTTC.

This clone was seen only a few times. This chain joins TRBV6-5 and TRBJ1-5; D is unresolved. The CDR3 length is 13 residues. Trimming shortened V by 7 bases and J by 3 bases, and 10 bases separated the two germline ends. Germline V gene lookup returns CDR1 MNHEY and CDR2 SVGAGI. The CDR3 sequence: CASTDGLNQPQHF. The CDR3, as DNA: TGTGCCAGCACAGACGGACTCAATCAGCCCCAGCATTTT.

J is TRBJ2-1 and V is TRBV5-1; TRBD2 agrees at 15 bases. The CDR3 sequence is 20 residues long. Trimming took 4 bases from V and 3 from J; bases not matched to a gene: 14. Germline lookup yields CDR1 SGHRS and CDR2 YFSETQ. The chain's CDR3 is CASSQPRTSGGASLYNEQFF. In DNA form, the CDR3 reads TGCGCCAGCAGCCAACCACGGACTAGCGGGGGGGCCAGTCTCTACAATGAGCAGTTCTTC.

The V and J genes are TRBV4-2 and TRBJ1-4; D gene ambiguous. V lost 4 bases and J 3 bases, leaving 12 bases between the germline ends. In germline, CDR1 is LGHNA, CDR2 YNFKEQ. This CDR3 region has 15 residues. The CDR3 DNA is TGTGCCAGCAGCCCCGCGAGTTCGGCTAATGAAAAACTGTTTTTT. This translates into CASSPASSANEKLFF.

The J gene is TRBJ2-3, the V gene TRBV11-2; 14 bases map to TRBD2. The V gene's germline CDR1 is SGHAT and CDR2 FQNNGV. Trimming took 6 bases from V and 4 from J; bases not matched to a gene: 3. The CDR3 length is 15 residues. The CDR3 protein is CASRGLAGDSDTQYF. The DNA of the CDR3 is TGTGCCAGCAGGGGACTAGCGGGGGACTCAGATACGCAGTATTTT.

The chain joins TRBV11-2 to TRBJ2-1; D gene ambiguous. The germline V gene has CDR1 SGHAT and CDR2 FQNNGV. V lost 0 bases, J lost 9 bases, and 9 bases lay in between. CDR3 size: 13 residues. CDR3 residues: CASSLETRIEQFF. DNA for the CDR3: TGTGCCAGCAGCTTAGAAACCCGGATTGAGCAGTTCTTC.

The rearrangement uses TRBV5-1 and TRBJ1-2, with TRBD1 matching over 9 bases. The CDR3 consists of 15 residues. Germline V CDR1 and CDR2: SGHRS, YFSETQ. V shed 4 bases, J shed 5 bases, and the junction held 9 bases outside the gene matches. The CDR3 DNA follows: TGCGCCAGCAGCGCAGGGACAGGGATATGGTATGGCTACACCTTC. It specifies CASSAGTGIWYGYTF.

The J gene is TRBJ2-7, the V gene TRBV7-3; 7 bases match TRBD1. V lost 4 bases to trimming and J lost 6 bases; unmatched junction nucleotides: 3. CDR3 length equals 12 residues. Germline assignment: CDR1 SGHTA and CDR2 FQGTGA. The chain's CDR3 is CASSSAGGEQYF. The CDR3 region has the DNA TGTGCCAGCAGCTCAGCAGGGGGCGAGCAGTACTTC.

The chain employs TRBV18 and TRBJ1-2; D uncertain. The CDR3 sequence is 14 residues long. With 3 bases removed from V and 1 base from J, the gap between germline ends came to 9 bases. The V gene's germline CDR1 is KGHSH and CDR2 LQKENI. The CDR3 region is CASSPGGDNYGYTF. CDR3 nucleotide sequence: TGTGCCAGCTCACCGGGTGGAGATAACTATGGCTACACCTTC.

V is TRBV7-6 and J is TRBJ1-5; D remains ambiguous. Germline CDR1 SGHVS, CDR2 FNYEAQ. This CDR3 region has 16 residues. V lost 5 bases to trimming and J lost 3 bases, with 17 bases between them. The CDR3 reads CASSPPLVGVNQPQHF. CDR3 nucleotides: TGTGCCAGCAGCCCGCCTCTTGTTGGGGTCAATCAGCCCCAGCATTTT.